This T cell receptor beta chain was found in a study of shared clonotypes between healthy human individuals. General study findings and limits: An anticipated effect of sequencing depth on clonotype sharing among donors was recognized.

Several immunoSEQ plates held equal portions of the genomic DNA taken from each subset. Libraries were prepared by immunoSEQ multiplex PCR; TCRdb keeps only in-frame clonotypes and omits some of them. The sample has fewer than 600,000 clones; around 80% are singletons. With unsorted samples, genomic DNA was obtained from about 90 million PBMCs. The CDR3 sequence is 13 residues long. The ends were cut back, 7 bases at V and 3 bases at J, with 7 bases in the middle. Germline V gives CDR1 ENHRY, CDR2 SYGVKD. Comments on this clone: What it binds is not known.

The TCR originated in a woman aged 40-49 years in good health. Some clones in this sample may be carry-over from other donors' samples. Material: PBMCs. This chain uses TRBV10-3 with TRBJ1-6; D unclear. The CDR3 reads CAIKVDYNSPLHF. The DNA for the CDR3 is TGTGCCATCAAGGTCGACTATAATTCACCCCTCCACTTT.